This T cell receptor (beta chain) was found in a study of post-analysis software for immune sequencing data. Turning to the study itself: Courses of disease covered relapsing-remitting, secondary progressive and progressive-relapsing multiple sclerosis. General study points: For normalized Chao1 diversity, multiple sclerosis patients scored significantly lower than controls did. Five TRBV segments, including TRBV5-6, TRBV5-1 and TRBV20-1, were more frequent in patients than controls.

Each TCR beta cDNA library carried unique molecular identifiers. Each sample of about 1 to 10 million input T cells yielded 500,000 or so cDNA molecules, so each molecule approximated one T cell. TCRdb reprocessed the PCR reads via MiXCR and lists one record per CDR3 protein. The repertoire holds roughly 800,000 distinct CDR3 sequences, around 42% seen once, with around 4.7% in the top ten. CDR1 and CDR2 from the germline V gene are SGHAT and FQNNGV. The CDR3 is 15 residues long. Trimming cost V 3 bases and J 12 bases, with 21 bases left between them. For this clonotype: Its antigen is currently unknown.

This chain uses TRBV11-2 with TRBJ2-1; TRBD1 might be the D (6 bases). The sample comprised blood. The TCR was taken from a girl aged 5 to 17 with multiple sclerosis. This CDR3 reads CASSFQFQGKVGQFF. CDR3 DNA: TGTGCCAGCAGCTTTCAGTTCCAGGGGAAGGTCGGGCAGTTCTTC.